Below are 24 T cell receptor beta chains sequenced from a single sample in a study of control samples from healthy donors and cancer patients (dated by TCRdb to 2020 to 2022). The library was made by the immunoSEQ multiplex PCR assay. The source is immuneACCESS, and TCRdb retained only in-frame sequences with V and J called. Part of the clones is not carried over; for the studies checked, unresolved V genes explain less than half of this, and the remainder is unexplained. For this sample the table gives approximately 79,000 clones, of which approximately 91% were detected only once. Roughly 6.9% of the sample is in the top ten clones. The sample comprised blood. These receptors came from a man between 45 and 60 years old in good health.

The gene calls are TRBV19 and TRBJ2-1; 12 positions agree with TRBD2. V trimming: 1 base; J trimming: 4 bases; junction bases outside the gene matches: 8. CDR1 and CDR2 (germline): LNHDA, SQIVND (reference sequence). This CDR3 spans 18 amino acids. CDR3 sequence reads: CASSIGETSGGPYNEQFF. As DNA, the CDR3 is TGTGCCAGTAGTATAGGGGAGACTAGCGGGGGCCCATACAATGAGCAGTTCTTC.

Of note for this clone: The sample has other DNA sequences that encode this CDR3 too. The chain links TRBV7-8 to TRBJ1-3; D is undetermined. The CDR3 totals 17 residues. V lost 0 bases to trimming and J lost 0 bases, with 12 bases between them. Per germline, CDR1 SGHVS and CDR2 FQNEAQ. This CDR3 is CASSLALLGSSGNTIYF. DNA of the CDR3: TGTGCCAGCAGCTTAGCGCTCCTCGGAAGCTCTGGAAACACCATATATTTT.

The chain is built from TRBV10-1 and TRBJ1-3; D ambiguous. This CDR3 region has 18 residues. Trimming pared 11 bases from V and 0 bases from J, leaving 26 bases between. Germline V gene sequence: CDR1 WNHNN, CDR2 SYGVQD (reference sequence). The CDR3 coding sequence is TGCGCCCCCCGCCGATATCCTGGCAGAACCAACTCTGGAAACACCATATATTTT. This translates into CAPRRYPGRTNSGNTIYF.

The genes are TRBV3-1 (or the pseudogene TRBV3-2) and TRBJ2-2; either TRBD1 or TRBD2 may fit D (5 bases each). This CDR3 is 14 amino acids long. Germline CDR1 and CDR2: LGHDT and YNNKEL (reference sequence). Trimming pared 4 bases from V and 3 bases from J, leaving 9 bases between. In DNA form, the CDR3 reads TGTGCCAGCAGCCGGGGGTCCTACACCGGGGAGCTGTTTTTT. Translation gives CASSRGSYTGELFF.

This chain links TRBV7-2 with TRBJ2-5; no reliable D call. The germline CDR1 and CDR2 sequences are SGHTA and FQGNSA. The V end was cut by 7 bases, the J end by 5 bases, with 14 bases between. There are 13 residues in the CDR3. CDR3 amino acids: CASIFEVGETQYF. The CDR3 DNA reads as TGTGCCAGCATCTTCGAGGTTGGGGAGACCCAGTACTTC.

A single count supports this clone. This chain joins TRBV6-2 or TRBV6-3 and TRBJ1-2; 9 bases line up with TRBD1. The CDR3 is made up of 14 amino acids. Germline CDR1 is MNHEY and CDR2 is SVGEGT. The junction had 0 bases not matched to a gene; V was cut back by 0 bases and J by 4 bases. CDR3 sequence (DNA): TGTGCCAGCAGTTACTCGACAGGGGGCTATGGCTACACCTTC. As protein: CASSYSTGGYGYTF.

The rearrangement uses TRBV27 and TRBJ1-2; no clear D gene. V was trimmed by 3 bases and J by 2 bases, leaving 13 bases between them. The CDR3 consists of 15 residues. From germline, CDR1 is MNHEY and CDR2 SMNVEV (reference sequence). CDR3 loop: CASSFHMEPNYGYTF. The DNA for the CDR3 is TGTGCCAGCAGTTTCCACATGGAACCCAACTATGGCTACACCTTC.

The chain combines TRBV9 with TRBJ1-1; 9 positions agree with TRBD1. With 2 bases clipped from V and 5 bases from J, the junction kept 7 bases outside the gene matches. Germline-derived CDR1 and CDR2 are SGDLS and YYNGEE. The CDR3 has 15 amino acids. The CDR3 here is CASSVIRTGETEAFF. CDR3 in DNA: TGTGCCAGCAGCGTCATACGGACAGGGGAGACTGAAGCTTTCTTT. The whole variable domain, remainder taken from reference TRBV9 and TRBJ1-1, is DSGVTQTPKHLITATGQRVTLRCSPRSGDLSVYWYQQSLDQGLQFLIQYYNGEERAKGNILERFSAQQFPDLHSELNLSSLELGDSALYFCASSVIRTGETEAFFGQGTRLTVV.

The CDR3 region is CASSLGDRGQETQYF. The DNA for the CDR3 is TGTGCCAGCAGCTTAGGGGACAGGGGGCAAGAGACCCAGTACTTC. V and J are TRBV13 and TRBJ2-5; 10 bases map to TRBD1. V lost 0 bases and J lost 2; bases outside the gene matches: 0. The germline V gene has CDR1 PRHDT and CDR2 FYEKMQ (reference sequence). The CDR3 sequence is 15 residues long.

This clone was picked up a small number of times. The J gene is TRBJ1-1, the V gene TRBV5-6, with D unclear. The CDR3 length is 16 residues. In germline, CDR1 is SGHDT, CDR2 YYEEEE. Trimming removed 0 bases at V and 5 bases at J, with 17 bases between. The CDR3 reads CASSLAGRGSTTEAFF. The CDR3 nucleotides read TGTGCCAGCAGCTTGGCCGGGAGAGGGAGTACGACTGAAGCTTTCTTT.

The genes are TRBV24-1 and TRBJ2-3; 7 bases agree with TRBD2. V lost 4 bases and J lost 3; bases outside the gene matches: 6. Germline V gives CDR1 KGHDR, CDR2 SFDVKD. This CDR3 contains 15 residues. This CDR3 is CATSDGTTGTDTQYF. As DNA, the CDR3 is TGTGCCACCAGTGACGGGACTACTGGGACAGATACGCAGTATTTT.

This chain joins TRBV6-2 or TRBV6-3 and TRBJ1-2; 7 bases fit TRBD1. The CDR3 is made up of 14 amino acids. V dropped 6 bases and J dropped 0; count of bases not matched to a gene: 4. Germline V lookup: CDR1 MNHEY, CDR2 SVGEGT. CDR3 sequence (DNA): TGTGCCAGCAGCCCCGGGACAGCTAACTATGGCTACACCTTC. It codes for CASSPGTANYGYTF.

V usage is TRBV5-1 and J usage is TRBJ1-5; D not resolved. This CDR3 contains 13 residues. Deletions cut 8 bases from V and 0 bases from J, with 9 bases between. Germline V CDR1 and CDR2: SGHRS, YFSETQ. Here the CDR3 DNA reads TGCGCCAGGGAGAAGTATAGCAATCAGCCCCAGCATTTT. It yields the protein CAREKYSNQPQHF.

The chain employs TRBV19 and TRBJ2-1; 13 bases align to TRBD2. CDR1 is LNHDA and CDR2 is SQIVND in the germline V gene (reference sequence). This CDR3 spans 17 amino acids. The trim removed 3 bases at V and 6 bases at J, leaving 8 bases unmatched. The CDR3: CASSIPLTSGGANEQFF. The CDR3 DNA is TGTGCCAGTAGTATCCCGCTAACTAGCGGGGGGGCCAATGAGCAGTTCTTC.

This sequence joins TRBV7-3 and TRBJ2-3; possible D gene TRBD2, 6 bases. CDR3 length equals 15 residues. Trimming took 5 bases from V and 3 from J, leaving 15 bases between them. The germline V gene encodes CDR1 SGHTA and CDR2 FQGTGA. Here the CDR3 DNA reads TGTGCCAGCAGCCCAAGACTAGGAGGGACAGATACGCAGTATTTT. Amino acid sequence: CASSPRLGGTDTQYF. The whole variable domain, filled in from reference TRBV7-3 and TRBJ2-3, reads GAGVSQTPSNKVTEKGKYVELRCDPISGHTALYWYRQSLGQGPEFLIYFQGTGAADDSGLPNDRFFAVRPEGSVSTLKIQRTERGDSAVYLCASSPRLGGTDTQYFGPGTRLTVL.

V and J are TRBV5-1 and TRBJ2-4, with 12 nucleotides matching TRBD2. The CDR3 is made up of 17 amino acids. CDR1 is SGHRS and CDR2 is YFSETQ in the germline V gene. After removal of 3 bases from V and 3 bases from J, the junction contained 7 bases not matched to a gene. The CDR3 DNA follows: TGCGCCAGCAGCTACGCTAGCGGGGGGGCGGGCAAAAACATTCAGTACTTC. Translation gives CASSYASGGAGKNIQYF.

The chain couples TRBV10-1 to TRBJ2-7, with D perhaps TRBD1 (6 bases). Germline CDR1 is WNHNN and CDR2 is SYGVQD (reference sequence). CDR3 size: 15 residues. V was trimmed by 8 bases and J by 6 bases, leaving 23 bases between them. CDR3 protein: CASSEGSSGDTEQYF. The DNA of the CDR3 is TGCGCCAGCTCCGAAGGGAGTTCAGGGGATACCGAGCAGTACTTC.

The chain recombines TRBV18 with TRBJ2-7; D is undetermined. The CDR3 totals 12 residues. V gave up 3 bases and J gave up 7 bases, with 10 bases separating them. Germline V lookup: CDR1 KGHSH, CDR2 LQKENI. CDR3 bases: TGTGCCAGCTCACCTGCTACACGGGAGCAGTACTTC. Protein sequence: CASSPATREQYF. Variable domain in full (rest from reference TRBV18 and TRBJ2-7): NAGVMQNPRHLVRRRGQEARLRCSPMKGHSHVYWYRQLPEEGLKFMVYLQKENIIDESGMPKERFSAEFPKEGPSILRIQQVVRGDSAAYFCASSPATREQYFGPGTRLTVT.

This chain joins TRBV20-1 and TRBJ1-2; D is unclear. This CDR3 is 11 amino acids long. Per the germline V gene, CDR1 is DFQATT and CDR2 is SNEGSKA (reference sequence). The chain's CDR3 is CILESNYGYTF. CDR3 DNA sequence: TGCATCCTCGAATCGAACTATGGCTACACCTTC.

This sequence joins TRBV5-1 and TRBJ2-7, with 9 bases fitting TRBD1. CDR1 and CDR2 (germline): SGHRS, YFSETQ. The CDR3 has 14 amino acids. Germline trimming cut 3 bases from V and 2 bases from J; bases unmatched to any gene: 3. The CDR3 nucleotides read TGCGCCAGCAGCTCGACAGGGGGAGCCTACGAGCAGTACTTC. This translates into CASSSTGGAYEQYF. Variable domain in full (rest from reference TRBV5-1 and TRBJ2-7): KAGVTQTPRYLIKTRGQQVTLSCSPISGHRSVSWYQQTPGQGLQFLFEYFSETQRNKGNFPGRFSGRQFSNSRSEMNVSTLELGDSALYLCASSSTGGAYEQYFGPGTRLTVT.

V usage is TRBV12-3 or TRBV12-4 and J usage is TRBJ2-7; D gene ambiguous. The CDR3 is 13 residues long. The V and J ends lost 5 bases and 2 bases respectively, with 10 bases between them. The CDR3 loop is CASSPLGPYEQYF. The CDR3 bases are TGTGCCAGCAGTCCATTGGGCCCCTACGAGCAGTACTTC.

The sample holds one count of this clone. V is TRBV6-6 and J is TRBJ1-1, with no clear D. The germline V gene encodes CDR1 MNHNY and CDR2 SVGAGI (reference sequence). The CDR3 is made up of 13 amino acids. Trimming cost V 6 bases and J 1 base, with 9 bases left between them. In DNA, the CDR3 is TGTGCCAGCAGGTCCGGAGGGAACACTGAAGCTTTCTTT. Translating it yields CASRSGGNTEAFF.

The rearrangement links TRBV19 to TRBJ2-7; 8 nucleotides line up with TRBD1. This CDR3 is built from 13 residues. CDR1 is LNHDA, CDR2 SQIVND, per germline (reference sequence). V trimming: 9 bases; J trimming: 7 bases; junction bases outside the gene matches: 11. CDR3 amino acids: CASQGQGGWEQYF. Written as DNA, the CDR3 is TGTGCCAGCCAAGGACAGGGAGGATGGGAGCAGTACTTC.

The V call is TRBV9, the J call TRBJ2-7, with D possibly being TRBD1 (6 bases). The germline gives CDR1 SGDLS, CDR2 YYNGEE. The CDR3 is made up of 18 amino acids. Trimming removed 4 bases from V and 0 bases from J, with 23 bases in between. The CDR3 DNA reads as TGTGCCAGCAGCACACTCCCGGACAGTCGACCTAGCTCCTACGAGCAGTACTTC. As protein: CASSTLPDSRPSSYEQYF.